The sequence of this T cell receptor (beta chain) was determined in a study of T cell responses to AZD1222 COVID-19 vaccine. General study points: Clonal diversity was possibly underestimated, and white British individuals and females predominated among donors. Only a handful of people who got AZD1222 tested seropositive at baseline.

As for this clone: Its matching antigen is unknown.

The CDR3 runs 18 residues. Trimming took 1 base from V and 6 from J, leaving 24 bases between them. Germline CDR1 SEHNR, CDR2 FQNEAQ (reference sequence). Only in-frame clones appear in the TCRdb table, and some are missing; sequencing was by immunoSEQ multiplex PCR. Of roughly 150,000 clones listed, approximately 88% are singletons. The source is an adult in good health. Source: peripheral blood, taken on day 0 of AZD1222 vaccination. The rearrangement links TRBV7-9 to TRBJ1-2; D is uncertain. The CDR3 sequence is CASSLGPGGHSNVDGYTF. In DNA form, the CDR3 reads TGTGCCAGCAGCTTAGGCCCTGGAGGTCACAGCAACGTTGATGGCTACACCTTC.